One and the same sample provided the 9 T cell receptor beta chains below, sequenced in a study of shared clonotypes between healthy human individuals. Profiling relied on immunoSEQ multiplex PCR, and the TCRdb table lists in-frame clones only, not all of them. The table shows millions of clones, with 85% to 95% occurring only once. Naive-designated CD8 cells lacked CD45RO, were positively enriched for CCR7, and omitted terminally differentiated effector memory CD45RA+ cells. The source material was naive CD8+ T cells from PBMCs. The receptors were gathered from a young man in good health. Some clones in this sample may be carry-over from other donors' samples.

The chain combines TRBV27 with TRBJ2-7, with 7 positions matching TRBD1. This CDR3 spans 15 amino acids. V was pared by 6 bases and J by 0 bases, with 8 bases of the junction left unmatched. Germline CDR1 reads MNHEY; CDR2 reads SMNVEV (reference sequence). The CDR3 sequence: CASSLQGPLSYEQYF. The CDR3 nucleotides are TGTGCCAGCAGCCTACAGGGGCCCCTCTCCTACGAGCAGTACTTC.

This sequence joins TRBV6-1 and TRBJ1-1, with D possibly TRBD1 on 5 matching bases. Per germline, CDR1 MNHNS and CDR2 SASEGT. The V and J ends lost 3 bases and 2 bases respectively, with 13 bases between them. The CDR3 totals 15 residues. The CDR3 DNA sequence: TGTGCCAGCAGTGATCTTCGGGGACTAAACACTGAAGCTTTCTTT. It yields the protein CASSDLRGLNTEAFF.

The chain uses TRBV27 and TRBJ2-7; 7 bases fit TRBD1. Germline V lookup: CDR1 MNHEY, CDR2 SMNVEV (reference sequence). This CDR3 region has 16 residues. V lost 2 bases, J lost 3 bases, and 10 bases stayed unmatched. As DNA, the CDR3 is TGTGCCAGCAGTTTAACAGGGGAAGTCAGCTACTACGAGCAGTACTTC. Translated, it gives CASSLTGEVSYYEQYF.

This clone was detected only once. In nucleotides, the CDR3 is TGTGCCAGCAGTGACAGGGTTAATGAAAAACTGTTTTTT. The encoded protein is CASSDRVNEKLFF. The chain employs TRBV6-1 and TRBJ1-4; a weak D match, TRBD1 (5 bases). Germline CDR1 MNHNS, CDR2 SASEGT. The CDR3 is made up of 13 amino acids. V lost 3 bases to trimming and J lost 4 bases, with 6 bases between them.

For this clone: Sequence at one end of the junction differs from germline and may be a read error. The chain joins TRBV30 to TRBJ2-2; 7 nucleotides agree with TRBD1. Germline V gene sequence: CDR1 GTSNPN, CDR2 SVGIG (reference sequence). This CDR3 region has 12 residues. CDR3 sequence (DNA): TGTGCCTGGAGGCTTGTGGCAGGGGGGCTGTTTTTT. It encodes CAWRLVAGGLFF.

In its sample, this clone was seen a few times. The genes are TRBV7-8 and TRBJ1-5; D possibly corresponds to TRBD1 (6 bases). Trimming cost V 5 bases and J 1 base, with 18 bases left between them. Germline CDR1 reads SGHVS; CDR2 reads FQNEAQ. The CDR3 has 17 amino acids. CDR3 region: CASSPNPGGGSNQPQHF. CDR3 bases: TGTGCCAGCAGCCCGAATCCTGGAGGGGGAAGCAATCAGCCCCAGCATTTT.

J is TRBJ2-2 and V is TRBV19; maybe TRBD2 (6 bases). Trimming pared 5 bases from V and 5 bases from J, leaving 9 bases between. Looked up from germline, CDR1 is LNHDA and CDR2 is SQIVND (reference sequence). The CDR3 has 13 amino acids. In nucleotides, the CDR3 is TGTGCCAGTAGTTACGGGAGAACCGGGGAGCTGTTTTTT. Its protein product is CASSYGRTGELFF.

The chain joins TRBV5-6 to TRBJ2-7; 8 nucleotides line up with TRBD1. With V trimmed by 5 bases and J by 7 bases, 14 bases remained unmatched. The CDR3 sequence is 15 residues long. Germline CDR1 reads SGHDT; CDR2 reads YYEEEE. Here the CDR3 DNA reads TGTGCCAGCAGTACCGGGACAGGAGGTCTTAGGGAGCAGTACTTC. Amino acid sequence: CASSTGTGGLREQYF.

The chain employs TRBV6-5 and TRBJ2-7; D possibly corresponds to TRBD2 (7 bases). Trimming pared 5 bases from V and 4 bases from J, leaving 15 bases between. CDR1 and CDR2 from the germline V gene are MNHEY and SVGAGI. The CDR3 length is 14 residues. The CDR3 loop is CASSPLRGPYEQYF. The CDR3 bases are TGTGCCAGCAGTCCTCTGCGGGGGCCTTACGAGCAGTACTTC.